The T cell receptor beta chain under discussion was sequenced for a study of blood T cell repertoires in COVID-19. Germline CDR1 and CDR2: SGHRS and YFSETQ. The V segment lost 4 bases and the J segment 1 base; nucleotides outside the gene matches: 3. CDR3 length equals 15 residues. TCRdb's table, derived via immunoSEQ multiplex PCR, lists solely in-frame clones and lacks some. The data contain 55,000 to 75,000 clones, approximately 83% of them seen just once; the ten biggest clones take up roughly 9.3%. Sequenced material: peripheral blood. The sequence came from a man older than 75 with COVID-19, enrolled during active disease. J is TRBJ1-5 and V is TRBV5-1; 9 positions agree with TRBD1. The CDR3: CASSLGQGSNQPQHF. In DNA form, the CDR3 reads TGCGCCAGCAGCCTCGGACAGGGGAGCAATCAGCCCCAGCATTTT.